The entry below describes one TCR beta chain. No antigen is known for it. Researchers ran the PCR with 60 Vbeta and 13 Jbeta primers. Assay used: immunoSEQ multiplex PCR; TCRdb lists only in-frame clones, some missing. This sample yields 200,000 or so clones, of which 60% to 80% are seen a single time; roughly 2.1% belongs to the top ten. This sample was taken from a study of cytomegalovirus exposure and HLA in healthy donors. Study-wide results and limits: In a later analysis, V- and J-gene trimming of beta chains associated with a DCLRE1C missense variant, replicated independently. TCR beta sequences numbering some 17,000 were associated with HLA alleles at 0.05 false discovery rate in a later analysis. A later analysis reported that several of the most significant clusters appeared to be linked to common viral pathogens, among them Epstein-Barr virus.

The germline gives CDR1 SGHTA, CDR2 FQGNSA. The CDR3 extends over 15 amino acids. Trimming removed 2 bases at V and 3 bases at J, with 10 bases between. The sample comprised PBMCs. The V gene is TRBV7-2, the J gene TRBJ2-2; no firm D call. This sequence originates from a woman aged 30 to 39 in good health and CMV-seropositive. CDR3 in amino acids: CASSLTRIHTGELFF. The CDR3 nucleotides read TGTGCCAGCAGCTTAACGAGGATCCACACCGGGGAGCTGTTTTTT.